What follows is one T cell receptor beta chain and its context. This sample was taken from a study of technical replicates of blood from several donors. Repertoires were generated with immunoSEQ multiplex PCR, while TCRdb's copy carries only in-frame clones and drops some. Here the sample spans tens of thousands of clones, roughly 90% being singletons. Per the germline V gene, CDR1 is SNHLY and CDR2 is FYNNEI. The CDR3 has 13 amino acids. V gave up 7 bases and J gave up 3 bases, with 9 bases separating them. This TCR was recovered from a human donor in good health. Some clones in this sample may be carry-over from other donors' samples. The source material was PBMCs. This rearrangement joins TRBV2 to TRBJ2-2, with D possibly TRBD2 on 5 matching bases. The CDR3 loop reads CASMAGHTGELFF. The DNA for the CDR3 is TGTGCCAGCATGGCGGGCCACACCGGGGAGCTGTTTTTT.